The rows below give T cell receptor beta chains drawn from one sample of a study of OX40 agonist ivuxolimab in advanced cancers. Some clones are missing from TCRdb's copy, which holds only in-frame ones; the method was immunoSEQ multiplex PCR. Found here are fewer than 85,000 clones, about 92% of them singletons; the top ten hold about 9.1%. Sequenced material: CD4+ or CD8+ T cells sorted from blood, taken in a trial of the OX40 agonist ivuxolimab. These receptors were obtained from an adult with an advanced solid tumor such as melanoma, head and neck, liver or kidney cancer. CDR3s include the opening cysteine and the closing phenylalanine or tryptophan. Each record gives: D gene, clone size, V gene, J gene, CDR3 DNA, CDR3 protein. A D gene is named only where the DNA matches it firmly. Expanded clones are given a class, and other clones once, few, many or no size at all.

-	once	TRBV5-4	TRBJ1-2	TGTGCCAGCAGCTTGAGGGGCTGGGCCGAGTATGGCTACACCTTC	CASSLRGWAEYGYTF
TRBD1	-	TRBV5-1	TRBJ2-7	TGCGCCAGCAGCGAGGACAGGGGTGCTTACGAGCAGTACTTC	CASSEDRGAYEQYF
-	-	TRBV9	TRBJ2-5	TGTGCCAGCAGCTCCACGGTGATAGGGGAGACCCAGTACTTC	CASSSTVIGETQYF
TRBD1	-	TRBV29-1	TRBJ2-2	TGCAGCGTGCCGCAGACAGGGGACATTAACACCGGGGAGCTGTTTTTT	CSVPQTGDINTGELFF
-	-	TRBV15	TRBJ1-2	TGTGCCACCAGCAGAGGGGCGGGGGCGCAGGCTGGCTACACCTTC	CATSRGAGAQAGYTF
-	once	TRBV7-6	TRBJ2-1	TGTGCCAGCAGCCCACCGGGGTGGGGCGGCGGTGAGCAGTTCTTC	CASSPPGWGGGEQFF
-	-	TRBV11-2	TRBJ2-7	TGTGCCAGCAGCCTAACCTACGAGCAGTACTTC	CASSLTYEQYF
-	-	TRBV27	TRBJ1-1	TGTGCCAGCAGTTTCGGGCCGAACACTGAAGCTTTCTTT	CASSFGPNTEAFF
-	-	TRBV18	TRBJ2-7	TGTGCCAGCTCCCTGAGGGGTTCCCCCTACGAGCAGTACTTC	CASSLRGSPYEQYF
-	-	TRBV2	TRBJ1-3	TGTGCCAGCAGTGAAGCCTTCGGGGTCCCTGGAAACACCATATATTTT	CASSEAFGVPGNTIYF
-	-	TRBV12-5	TRBJ1-1	TGTGCTAGTGGACTACAGGGCGGTGAAGCTTTCTTT	CASGLQGGEAFF
-	-	TRBV6-1	TRBJ2-3	TGTGCCAGCGGTACGGATACGCAGTATTTT	CASGTDTQYF
-	-	TRBV19	TRBJ1-1	TGTGCCAGTACCAGGGATCCTGAAGCTTTCTTT	CASTRDPEAFF
TRBD2	-	TRBV7-8	TRBJ2-7	TGTGCCAGCAGCTTTTGGGGGCCGGGGGGGACAACCTACGAGCAGTACTTC	CASSFWGPGGTTYEQYF
-	-	TRBV7-6	TRBJ2-1	TGTGCCAGCAGCTTAATTGGCGGTGAGAGCTCCTACAATGAGCAGTTCTTC	CASSLIGGESSYNEQFF
-	-	TRBV9	TRBJ2-7	TGTGCCAGCAGCTCCGGGCCAAAGGACTACGAGCAGTACTTC	CASSSGPKDYEQYF
TRBD1	few	TRBV5-4	TRBJ1-2	TGTGCCAGCAGCCCACCCGGGACAGGGGGTCAGTATGGCTACACCTTC	CASSPPGTGGQYGYTF
-	-	TRBV7-3	TRBJ2-3	TGTGCCAGCCCCCCTGGGAACCCCTCGACAGATACGCAGTATTTT	CASPPGNPSTDTQYF
-	-	TRBV27	TRBJ2-1	TGTGCCAGCAGTTTGGCCGGTGAGCAGTTCTTC	CASSLAGEQFF
-	-	TRBV11-2	TRBJ1-6	TGTGCCAGCAGCTCCATGAGGGGGAGCTCCTATAATTCACCCCTCCACTTT	CASSSMRGSSYNSPLHF
-	-	TRBV4-2	TRBJ1-4	TGTGCCAGCAGCCAAGGGACAGTTGGTGAAAAACTGTTTTTT	CASSQGTVGEKLFF
-	-	TRBV4-1	TRBJ2-1	TGCGCCAGCAGCCAAGAAAGGAACCGTCAAAGGGACAATGAGCAGTTCTTC	CASSQERNRQRDNEQFF
-	-	TRBV7-9	TRBJ1-2	TGTGCCAGCAGCTTAGGGACCGTATCGAATGGCTACACCTTC	CASSLGTVSNGYTF
-	few	TRBV10-3	TRBJ1-6	TGTGCCATCAGTGAGTGGGACGGCTTGAGTTCACCCCTCCACTTT	CAISEWDGLSSPLHF
-	-	TRBV2	TRBJ2-2	TGTGCCAGTCTCTACACCGGGGAGCTGTTTTTT	CASLYTGELFF
-	-	TRBV4-1	TRBJ1-2	TGCGCCAGCAGCCAAGTCCGGGAGGGATATGGCTACACCTTC	CASSQVREGYGYTF
-	-	TRBV4-3	TRBJ2-5	TGCGCCAGCAGCCACCGACAGGGAGGTGAGGAGACCCAGTACTTC	CASSHRQGGEETQYF
-	-	TRBV27	TRBJ2-7	TGTGCCAGCAGTCCCAGGGGGGCCTACGAGCAGTACTTC	CASSPRGAYEQYF
TRBD2	-	TRBV5-1	TRBJ2-2	TGCGCCAGCAGCGCAACCCTAGGGGAGGGCACCGGGGAGCTGTTTTTT	CASSATLGEGTGELFF
TRBD1	-	TRBV6-1	TRBJ2-7	TGTGCCAGCAGTGAAGCCACAGGGGGCAGATCCTACGAGCAGTACTTC	CASSEATGGRSYEQYF
-	-	TRBV5-6	TRBJ2-7	TGTGCCAGCAGCTTGACAGTCTACGAGCAGTACTTC	CASSLTVYEQYF
-	-	TRBV6-1	TRBJ2-7	TGTGCCAGCAGTGAATCGATCACCGGGAATACGTACTTC	CASSESITGNTYF
-	-	TRBV19	TRBJ2-7	TGTGCCAGTAGTAATTTTCGGGGGTTCAACGAGCAGTACTTC	CASSNFRGFNEQYF
TRBD1	-	TRBV4-3	TRBJ1-4	TGCGCCAGCAGCCAGGTACAGGGGCGGGGTCTGTTTTTT	CASSQVQGRGLFF
TRBD1	once	TRBV10-3	TRBJ1-2	TGCGCCATCAGTGATTTCTTAAGGGACAGTAAATTAAACTATGGCTACACCTTC	CAISDFLRDSKLNYGYTF
TRBD2	-	TRBV7-2	TRBJ2-7	TGTGCCAGCAGCTTTTGGGCTAGCGGTGGATACGAGCAGTACTTC	CASSFWASGGYEQYF
-	-	TRBV6-1	TRBJ2-2	TGTGCCAGCAGCCTCCCCCCGCGTAGCGGGGAGCTGTTTTTT	CASSLPPRSGELFF
-	-	TRBV13	TRBJ1-1	TGTGCCAGCAGAGCTGACAGTGAAGCTTTCTTT	CASRADSEAFF
-	-	TRBV4-1	TRBJ1-1	TGCGCCAGCAGCCAAGGACCCGGGAGCGGGGGCATGAACACTGAAGCTTTCTTT	CASSQGPGSGGMNTEAFF
TRBD1	few	TRBV27	TRBJ2-7	TGTGCCAGCCGCCTATCACAGGGGGCGTCCTACGAGCAGTACTTC	CASRLSQGASYEQYF
TRBD1	-	TRBV28	TRBJ1-1	TGTGCCAGCAGTTTGGACAGGGAGGCCATGAACACTGAAGCTTTCTTT	CASSLDREAMNTEAFF
-	-	TRBV7-9	TRBJ1-4	TGTGCCAGCAGCTTTATCCGGGTTGAAAAACTGTTTTTT	CASSFIRVEKLFF
TRBD2	few	TRBV5-4	TRBJ2-5	TGTGCCAGCAGCTCGTCGGGGGGGCCAAGGGAGACCCAGTACTTC	CASSSSGGPRETQYF
-	-	TRBV6-1	TRBJ2-3	TGTGCCAGCAGTGAAAGTCGAGGGGGGGGGCCTGGAGATACGCAGTATTTT	CASSESRGGGPGDTQYF
-	-	TRBV9	TRBJ2-5	TGTGCCAGCAGCGTAGGGAACACGGGGGAGACCCAGTACTTC	CASSVGNTGETQYF
-	-	TRBV11-2	TRBJ2-7	TGTGCCAGCAGCTTAAGTGGTGTGTCGTGGGAGCAGTACTTC	CASSLSGVSWEQYF
-	-	TRBV7-2	TRBJ1-2	TGTGCCAGCAGCCCTTGGGACGGCTATGGCTACACCTTC	CASSPWDGYGYTF
-	-	TRBV7-8	TRBJ1-1	TGTGCCAGCAGCTTGTGGGGTTCTGAAGCTTTCTTT	CASSLWGSEAFF
-	-	TRBV25-1	TRBJ2-5	TGTGCCAGCAGGGGAGAGACCCAGTACTTC	CASRGETQYF
-	few	TRBV29-1	TRBJ1-1	TGCAGCGTTTTAAGCGGGCACACTGAAGCTTTCTTT	CSVLSGHTEAFF
TRBD1	few	TRBV6-1	TRBJ1-5	TGTGCCAGCATGCGGGGAACAGGGGAGAGTCAGCCCCAGCATTTT	CASMRGTGESQPQHF
-	-	TRBV18	TRBJ1-4	TGTGCCAGCTCCCCTCTGGGGTCTGGAAATGAAAAACTGTTTTTT	CASSPLGSGNEKLFF
TRBD1	-	TRBV7-7	TRBJ2-7	TGTGCCAGCAGCTTGACAGGGGGCAACGAGCAGTACTTC	CASSLTGGNEQYF